A selection of T cell receptor beta chains follows, all from one sample in a study of blood T cell repertoires in COVID-19. Method: immunoSEQ multiplex PCR; TCRdb's copy keeps in-frame clones and lacks some. The sample carries hundreds of thousands of clones, 80% to 85% recorded once. The sequenced sample was peripheral blood. The receptors come from a woman aged 60-70 years with active or convalescent COVID-19. CDR3s include the opening cysteine and the closing phenylalanine or tryptophan. Fields, in order: J gene, clone size, CDR3 length, V gene, D gene, CDR3 protein, CDR3 DNA. A D gene is named only where the DNA matches it firmly. Clone size is given for some rows only: seen once, a few or many times, or a class if the clone is expanded.

j_gene: TRBJ2-5; abundance: NA; len: 15; v_gene: TRBV5-1; d_gene: TRBD1; CDR3aa: CASSLGGTGQETQYF; CDR3nt: TGCGCCAGCAGCTTGGGGGGGACAGGGCAAGAGACCCAGTACTTC
j_gene: TRBJ1-2; abundance: NA; len: 14; v_gene: TRBV13; d_gene: TRBD1; CDR3aa: CASSSRGESYGYTF; CDR3nt: TGTGCCAGCAGCTCCAGGGGGGAATCCTATGGCTACACCTTC
j_gene: TRBJ1-4; abundance: NA; len: 13; v_gene: TRBV5-1; d_gene: TRBD1; CDR3aa: CASSWTGDEKLFF; CDR3nt: TGCGCCAGCAGCTGGACAGGGGATGAAAAACTGTTTTTT
j_gene: TRBJ2-3; abundance: NA; len: 22; v_gene: TRBV5-3; d_gene: TRBD1; CDR3aa: CARSPGSKDIWGTVPSTDTQYF; CDR3nt: TGTGCCAGAAGCCCGGGTTCGAAGGACATTTGGGGGACAGTACCTAGCACAGATACGCAGTATTTT
j_gene: TRBJ1-1; abundance: NA; len: 12; v_gene: TRBV10-3; d_gene: NA; CDR3aa: CAISVRNTEAFF; CDR3nt: TGTGCCATCAGTGTTAGGAACACTGAAGCTTTCTTT
j_gene: TRBJ2-5; abundance: NA; len: 13; v_gene: TRBV18; d_gene: NA; CDR3aa: CASSPPVEETQYF; CDR3nt: TGTGCCAGCTCACCACCGGTTGAGGAGACCCAGTACTTC
j_gene: TRBJ1-1; abundance: NA; len: 15; v_gene: TRBV27; d_gene: TRBD1; CDR3aa: CASSLSRTGWTEAFF; CDR3nt: TGTGCCAGCAGTTTATCCAGGACAGGGTGGACTGAAGCTTTCTTT
j_gene: TRBJ1-1; abundance: NA; len: 15; v_gene: TRBV6-1; d_gene: NA; CDR3aa: CASSEVLGENTEAFF; CDR3nt: TGTGCCAGCAGTGAAGTTTTAGGGGAGAACACTGAAGCTTTCTTT
j_gene: TRBJ2-1; abundance: NA; len: 13; v_gene: TRBV7-9; d_gene: NA; CDR3aa: CASSLGETNEQFF; CDR3nt: TGTGCCAGCAGCTTGGGAGAAACGAATGAGCAGTTCTTC
j_gene: TRBJ2-4; abundance: NA; len: 15; v_gene: TRBV19; d_gene: NA; CDR3aa: CASSPQAPTGNIQYF; CDR3nt: TGTGCCAGTAGTCCCCAGGCCCCCACGGGGAACATTCAGTACTTC
j_gene: TRBJ1-3; abundance: NA; len: 15; v_gene: TRBV28; d_gene: TRBD1; CDR3aa: CASSADRASGNTIYF; CDR3nt: TGTGCCAGCAGTGCCGACAGGGCCTCTGGAAACACCATATATTTT
j_gene: TRBJ1-4; abundance: NA; len: 14; v_gene: TRBV7-6; d_gene: NA; CDR3aa: CASSAGATNEKLFF; CDR3nt: TGTGCCAGCAGCGCAGGGGCAACTAATGAAAAACTGTTTTTT
j_gene: TRBJ2-5; abundance: NA; len: 16; v_gene: TRBV4-3; d_gene: NA; CDR3aa: CASSQDAGVRQETQYF; CDR3nt: TGCGCCAGCAGCCAAGATGCCGGGGTTCGACAAGAGACCCAGTACTTC
j_gene: TRBJ1-2; abundance: NA; len: 14; v_gene: TRBV3-1/TRBV3-2; d_gene: NA; CDR3aa: CASSLLGHPRGYTF; CDR3nt: TGTGCCAGCAGCCTACTCGGACACCCCCGAGGCTACACCTTC
j_gene: TRBJ1-1; abundance: NA; len: 14; v_gene: TRBV14; d_gene: TRBD1; CDR3aa: CASSQQQGRTEAFF; CDR3nt: TGTGCCAGCAGCCAACAACAGGGGAGGACTGAAGCTTTCTTT
j_gene: TRBJ1-4; abundance: NA; len: 14; v_gene: TRBV5-3; d_gene: TRBD1; CDR3aa: CARSSGQGAVMLFF; CDR3nt: TGTGCCAGAAGCTCTGGACAGGGGGCGGTTATGTTGTTTTTT
j_gene: TRBJ2-5; abundance: once; len: 17; v_gene: TRBV3-1/TRBV3-2; d_gene: NA; CDR3aa: CASSRALRGRNQETQYF; CDR3nt: TGTGCCAGCAGCCGGGCGCTGCGGGGGCGAAACCAAGAGACCCAGTACTTC
j_gene: TRBJ1-2; abundance: NA; len: 14; v_gene: TRBV28; d_gene: NA; CDR3aa: CASSASRPNYGYTF; CDR3nt: TGTGCCAGCAGTGCGTCTCGTCCTAACTATGGCTACACCTTC
j_gene: TRBJ2-3; abundance: NA; len: 15; v_gene: TRBV3-1/TRBV3-2; d_gene: TRBD1; CDR3aa: CASSQTGARTDTQYF; CDR3nt: TGTGCCAGCAGCCAAACAGGGGCGCGCACAGATACGCAGTATTTT
j_gene: TRBJ2-7; abundance: NA; len: 15; v_gene: TRBV19; d_gene: TRBD1; CDR3aa: CASSRQGNSAYEQYF; CDR3nt: TGTGCCAGTAGTAGACAGGGAAATTCGGCCTACGAGCAGTACTTC
j_gene: TRBJ1-1; abundance: few; len: 13; v_gene: TRBV10-3; d_gene: NA; CDR3aa: CAISPTGDTEAFF; CDR3nt: TGTGCCATCAGCCCGACGGGAGACACTGAAGCTTTCTTT
j_gene: TRBJ1-6; abundance: NA; len: 16; v_gene: TRBV27; d_gene: NA; CDR3aa: CASSIAGGFKSSPLHF; CDR3nt: TGTGCCAGCAGTATCGCGGGGGGGTTTAAGAGTTCACCCCTCCACTTT
j_gene: TRBJ1-2; abundance: NA; len: 15; v_gene: TRBV3-1/TRBV3-2; d_gene: NA; CDR3aa: CASSPPGPIRGGYTF; CDR3nt: TGTGCCAGCAGCCCGCCGGGTCCCATCAGAGGTGGCTACACCTTC
j_gene: TRBJ2-5; abundance: NA; len: 15; v_gene: TRBV9; d_gene: TRBD2; CDR3aa: CASSVGLAGVETQYF; CDR3nt: TGTGCCAGCAGCGTAGGACTAGCGGGGGTGGAGACCCAGTACTTC
j_gene: TRBJ2-5; abundance: once; len: 13; v_gene: TRBV7-2; d_gene: NA; CDR3aa: CASSSMGRETQYF; CDR3nt: TGTGCCAGCAGCTCCATGGGGAGGGAGACCCAGTACTTC
j_gene: TRBJ1-1; abundance: NA; len: 13; v_gene: TRBV2; d_gene: NA; CDR3aa: CASARAENTEAFF; CDR3nt: TGTGCCAGCGCGAGGGCGGAGAACACTGAAGCTTTCTTT
j_gene: TRBJ2-7; abundance: NA; len: 16; v_gene: TRBV19; d_gene: TRBD1; CDR3aa: CASSPRLGQGEYEQYF; CDR3nt: TGTGCCAGTAGCCCCAGATTAGGACAGGGAGAGTACGAGCAGTACTTC